This TCR beta chain was retrieved from a study of T cell repertoires in cytomegalovirus infection. CDR1 and CDR2 (germline): MNHNS, SASEGT. The V and J ends lost 10 bases and 2 bases, in that order; junction bases with no gene match: 8. CDR3 length: 14 residues. MiXCR was run by TCRdb on the reads, yielding one entry per CDR3 protein. The data contain more than 90,000 distinct CDR3 sequences, around 9.1% of them singletons. In this sample, this clonotype turned up many times. Its antigen is unidentified. The rearrangement uses TRBV6-1 and TRBJ2-3; TRBD1 matches 8 bases. Material for sequencing was PBMCs, sequenced either directly or after in vitro stimulation (not recorded which). The sequence came from a human donor in good health (CMV status not recorded). Some clones in this sample may be carry-over from other donors' samples. The DNA of the CDR3 is TGTGCCACCTGGGTGGGACAGGCCACAGATACGCAGTATTTT. Translated, it gives CATWVGQATDTQYF.